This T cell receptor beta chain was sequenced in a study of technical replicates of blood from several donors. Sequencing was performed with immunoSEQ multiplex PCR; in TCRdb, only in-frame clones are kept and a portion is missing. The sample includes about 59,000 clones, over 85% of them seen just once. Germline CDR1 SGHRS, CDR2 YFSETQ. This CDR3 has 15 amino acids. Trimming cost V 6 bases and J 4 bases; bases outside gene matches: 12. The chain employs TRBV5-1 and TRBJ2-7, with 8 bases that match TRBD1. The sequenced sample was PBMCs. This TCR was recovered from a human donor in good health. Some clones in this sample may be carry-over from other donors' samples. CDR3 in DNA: TGCGCCAGCACCGCCGGGACAGGTGTAGGTTACGAGCAGTACTTC. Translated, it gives CASTAGTGVGYEQYF.